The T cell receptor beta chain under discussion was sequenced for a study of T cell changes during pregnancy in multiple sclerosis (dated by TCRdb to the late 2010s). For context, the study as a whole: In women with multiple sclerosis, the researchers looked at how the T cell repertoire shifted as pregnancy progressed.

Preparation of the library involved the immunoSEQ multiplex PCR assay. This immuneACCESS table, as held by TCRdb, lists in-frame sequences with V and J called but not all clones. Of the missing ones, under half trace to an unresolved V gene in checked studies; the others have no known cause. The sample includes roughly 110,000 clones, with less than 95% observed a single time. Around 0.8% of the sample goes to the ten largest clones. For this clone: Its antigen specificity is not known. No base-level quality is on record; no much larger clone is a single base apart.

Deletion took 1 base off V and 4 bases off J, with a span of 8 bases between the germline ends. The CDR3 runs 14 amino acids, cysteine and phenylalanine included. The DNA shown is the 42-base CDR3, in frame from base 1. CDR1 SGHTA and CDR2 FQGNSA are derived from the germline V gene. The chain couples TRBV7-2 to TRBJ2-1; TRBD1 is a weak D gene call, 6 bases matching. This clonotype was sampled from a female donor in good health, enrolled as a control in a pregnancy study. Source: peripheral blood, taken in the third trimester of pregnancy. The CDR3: CASSLGTEYNEQFF. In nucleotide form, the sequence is TGTGCCAGCAGCTTAGGGACAGAGTACAATGAGCAGTTCTTC.